This section outlines one T cell receptor (beta chain) sequence together with its context. Its antigen remains unknown. The data were obtained in a study of shared clonotypes between healthy human individuals. Whole-study results and caveats: Genetic and exposure-history diversity was limited by the small donor number.

TCRdb's table, derived via immunoSEQ multiplex PCR, lists solely in-frame clones and lacks some. The sample yields under 650,000 clones, about 96% seen once. The sequenced sample consisted of naive CD4+ T cells sorted from blood. Subset of the sample: CD45RA+ positively selected. This receptor was obtained from a woman in her thirties in good health.

The CDR3 sequence: CASSIPGTGGRGYTF. DNA of the CDR3: TGTGCCAGTAGTATTCCCGGGACAGGGGGCAGGGGCTACACCTTC. The V and J genes are TRBV19 and TRBJ1-2; 12 bases fit TRBD1. Unmatched junction bases numbered 7, after V lost 3 bases and J lost 8 bases. The CDR3 spans 15 residues. CDR1 LNHDA and CDR2 SQIVND come from the germline V gene (reference sequence).